The sequence of this T cell receptor (beta chain) was determined in a study of somatic mutations in cytotoxic T cells in rheumatoid arthritis. In the study overall: Sorting by flow gave nearly 100% purity for some V beta antibody-stained T-cell populations, including V beta1+ cells sequenced for TCRB.

Notes on this clone: Antigen specificity is unknown.

Method: immunoSEQ multiplex PCR; TCRdb's copy keeps in-frame clones and lacks some. The sample lists 9,400 or so clones, over 70% seen once, with under 40% in the top ten. CDR1 is PRHDT and CDR2 is FYEKMQ in the germline V gene (reference sequence). The CDR3 consists of 16 residues. The V gene end was trimmed by 3 bases and the J gene end by 5 bases; junction bases not matched to a gene: 12. The investigators isolated CD4+ and CD8+ cells by positive magnetic bead selection and checked their purity by flow cytometry. Findings and limits, study-wide: Rheumatoid arthritis patients showed slight TRBV07 underrepresentation, unadjusted for multiple comparisons. For patients with rheumatoid arthritis, CD8+ clonality went up with age, while healthy controls showed no such change.

The TCR sequence derives from a woman aged 45-60 years in good health. What was sequenced was CD8+ T cells sorted from blood. This rearrangement joins TRBV13 to TRBJ1-2; 7 bases line up with TRBD1. CDR3 coding DNA: TGTGCCAGCAGCTTGGAGACAGGGTTCCCCCTATATGGCTACACCTTC. It codes for CASSLETGFPLYGYTF.